Below are 22 T cell receptor beta chains sequenced from a single sample in a study of blood T cell repertoires in COVID-19. TCRdb keeps only in-frame clones here, not all; method: immunoSEQ multiplex PCR. The sample records around 260,000 clones, more than 85% being singletons. The specimen sequenced was peripheral blood. The source is a person aged 18 to 29 with COVID-19, enrolled during active disease.

The gene calls are TRBV4-1 and TRBJ2-7; 8 bases fit TRBD2. CDR1 and CDR2 (germline): MGHRA, YSYEKL. J was trimmed by 5 bases and V by 0 bases; bases with no gene match: 9. The CDR3 length is 16 residues. The CDR3 sequence is CASSQEKSSGSDEQYF. The CDR3 coding sequence is TGCGCCAGCAGCCAAGAAAAGTCGAGCGGGAGCGACGAGCAGTACTTC.

This clone has only one observation. The chain combines TRBV28 with TRBJ2-3; 10 positions agree with TRBD2. J gave up 3 bases and V 1 base, and 10 bases lay outside the gene matches. Looked up from germline, CDR1 is MDHEN and CDR2 is SYDVKM. The CDR3 extends over 18 amino acids. The CDR3 coding sequence is TGTGCCAGCAGTTTATCCCCCGGGCTAGCGGGAGTGACAGATACGCAGTATTTT. Translation: CASSLSPGLAGVTDTQYF. The entire variable domain, with the rest obtained from reference TRBV28 and TRBJ2-3, is as follows: DVKVTQSSRYLVKRTGEKVFLECVQDMDHENMFWYRQDPGLGLRLIYFSYDVKMKEKGDIPEGYSVSREKKERFSLILESASTNQTSMYLCASSLSPGLAGVTDTQYFGPGTRLTVL.

The chain joins TRBV3-1 (or the pseudogene TRBV3-2) to TRBJ2-7, with D maybe TRBD1 (6 bases). V lost 4 bases to trimming and J lost 3 bases, with 16 bases between them. Germline-derived CDR1 and CDR2 are LGHDT and YNNKEL (reference sequence). The CDR3 is made up of 15 amino acids. The CDR3 DNA is TGTGCCAGCAGCCTCGGGACACAGGGCCACTACGAGCAGTACTTC. It yields the protein CASSLGTQGHYEQYF.

There are a few counts of this clone. J is TRBJ2-3 and V is TRBV7-2, with D possibly matching TRBD1 (6 bases). Trimming pared 4 bases from V and 1 base from J, leaving 15 bases between. The germline gives CDR1 SGHTA, CDR2 FQGNSA. This CDR3 contains 16 residues. In DNA, the CDR3 is TGTGCCAGCAGCTCCCGTTTAGGGGGACGCACAGATACGCAGTATTTT. This codes for CASSSRLGGRTDTQYF.

This rearrangement joins TRBV19 to TRBJ1-4; no clear D. Germline CDR1 LNHDA, CDR2 SQIVND (reference sequence). The V end was cut by 0 bases, the J end by 0 bases, with 5 bases between. The CDR3 covers 15 residues. CDR3 bases: TGTGCCAGTAGTATAGATACAGCAACTAATGAAAAACTGTTTTTT. Translation: CASSIDTATNEKLFF.

V is TRBV5-8 and J is TRBJ1-1; 11 nucleotides agree with TRBD1. Germline V gives CDR1 SGHTS, CDR2 YDEGEE. Trimming removed 2 bases from V and 7 bases from J; junction bases left unmatched: 4. CDR3 length: 14 amino acids. As DNA, the CDR3 is TGTGCCAGCAGCTTTGGGACAGGGGGATTTGAAGCTTTCTTT. This codes for CASSFGTGGFEAFF.

The rearrangement uses TRBV29-1 and TRBJ2-3; the D gene is possibly TRBD2 (6 bases). CDR1 and CDR2 (germline): SQVTM, ANQGSEA. This CDR3 has 16 amino acids. Trimming stripped 0 bases from V and 0 bases from J, with 13 bases between. Here the CDR3 reads CSVEDLAGRSTDTQYF. DNA of the CDR3: TGCAGCGTTGAAGATCTTGCGGGGCGAAGCACAGATACGCAGTATTTT.

The chain links TRBV6-5 to TRBJ1-2; D remains unclear. The germline V gene has CDR1 MNHEY and CDR2 SVGAGI. V lost 0 bases and J lost 5, with 10 bases in between. CDR3 length equals 14 residues. CDR3 nucleotide sequence: TGTGCCAGCAGTTACTCGGTCGGTTTTTATGGCTACACCTTC. Residues: CASSYSVGFYGYTF.

The table lists this clone with a few counts. This rearrangement joins TRBV11-2 to TRBJ1-5, with TRBD1 as a possible D gene (5 bases). V shed 1 base and J shed 5 bases, with 12 bases lying between them. Per the germline V gene, CDR1 is SGHAT and CDR2 is FQNNGV. There are 15 residues in the CDR3. CDR3 loop: CASSLGREGDQPQHF. CDR3 DNA: TGTGCCAGCAGCTTAGGCAGGGAAGGGGATCAGCCCCAGCATTTT.

This clone was counted once. At one end the junction does not follow the germline gene, possibly because of a read error. This chain links TRBV7-7 with TRBJ2-1, with D possibly matching TRBD1 (6 bases). Germline V CDR1 and CDR2: SSHAT, FNYEAQ (reference sequence). The CDR3 runs 15 residues. The CDR3 bases are TGTGCTAGCAGCTTAGCCACTACAGGGTCGAATGAGCAGTTCTTC. Translating gives CASSLATTGSNEQFF.

V is TRBV3-1 (or the pseudogene TRBV3-2) and J is TRBJ2-7, with D possibly being TRBD1 (5 bases). The length of the CDR3 is 14 residues. V gave up 4 bases and J gave up 0 bases, with 10 bases separating them. Germline CDR1 reads LGHDT; CDR2 reads YNNKEL (reference sequence). The CDR3 here is CASSRGALSYEQYF. The CDR3 DNA sequence: TGTGCCAGCAGCCGTGGGGCACTCTCCTACGAGCAGTACTTC.

The rearrangement uses TRBV11-2 and TRBJ2-7; TRBD1 aligns across 11 bases. The CDR3 is made up of 13 amino acids. Looked up from germline, CDR1 is SGHAT and CDR2 is FQNNGV. V lost 0 bases to trimming and J lost 12 bases; unmatched junction nucleotides: 4. The CDR3 DNA sequence: TGTGCCAGCAGCTTAGAGGACAGGGGGCCGCCGTACTTC. This sequence encodes CASSLEDRGPPYF.

The chain employs TRBV10-3 and TRBJ2-1, with 8 bases lining up with TRBD2. The CDR3 runs 15 residues. The J segment lost 0 bases and the V segment lost 10 bases, leaving 8 bases of the junction unmatched. Germline V gives CDR1 ENHRY, CDR2 SYGVKD. The DNA for the CDR3 is TGTGCCAGTAGTAGCGGGGCGAGCTCCTACAATGAGCAGTTCTTC. Protein product: CASSSGASSYNEQFF.

The gene calls are TRBV6-5 and TRBJ1-2, with 7 bases fitting TRBD1. Germline V gene lookup returns CDR1 MNHEY and CDR2 SVGAGI. With 8 bases clipped from V and 8 bases from J, the junction kept 5 bases outside the gene matches. The CDR3 is 11 amino acids. Here the CDR3 reads CASDRARGYTF. The DNA of the CDR3 is TGTGCCAGCGACAGGGCGCGCGGCTACACCTTC.

The chain joins TRBV2 to TRBJ1-2; no reliable D call. CDR3 length: 16 residues. Trimming left V 0 bases short and J 7 bases short, with 18 bases between. CDR1 is SNHLY, CDR2 FYNNEI, per germline. The CDR3 spells CASSEAQEGRIGGYTF. As DNA, the CDR3 is TGTGCCAGCAGTGAAGCGCAGGAGGGAAGGATCGGTGGCTACACCTTC.

The J gene is TRBJ1-2, the V gene TRBV6-1; 11 bases line up with TRBD1. V lost 3 bases to trimming and J lost 4 bases; unmatched junction nucleotides: 10. Germline V gene lookup returns CDR1 MNHNS and CDR2 SASEGT. The CDR3 totals 17 residues. CDR3 protein: CASSDLPRTGGLYGYTF. The CDR3 bases are TGTGCCAGCAGTGACCTACCTCGGACAGGGGGCCTCTATGGCTACACCTTC.

The chain recombines TRBV9 with TRBJ2-1; 9 bases map to TRBD2. V lost 6 bases and J lost 0; bases outside the gene matches: 4. The CDR3 runs 15 residues. Germline CDR1 and CDR2: SGDLS and YYNGEE. CDR3 loop: CASMGREGSYNEQFF. CDR3 coding DNA: TGTGCCAGCATGGGGCGGGAGGGCTCCTACAATGAGCAGTTCTTC.

The chain combines TRBV27 with TRBJ1-4; D possibly corresponds to TRBD1 (5 bases). CDR3 size: 12 residues. Germline CDR1 reads MNHEY; CDR2 reads SMNVEV (reference sequence). Between the trimmed V and J ends, which lost 6 bases and 8 bases, there was a span of 10 bases. CDR3 nucleotides: TGTGCCAGCAGAGGCGCAGGGGAAAAACTGTTTTTT. It translates to CASRGAGEKLFF.

This rearrangement joins TRBV5-1 to TRBJ1-2; D is ambiguous. This CDR3 spans 15 amino acids. Germline assignment: CDR1 SGHRS and CDR2 YFSETQ. Trimming removed 0 bases at V and 6 bases at J, with 15 bases between. The chain's CDR3 is CASSLAVTSRDGYTF. The CDR3 coding sequence is TGCGCCAGCAGCTTGGCGGTAACATCGAGGGATGGCTACACCTTC.

The chain is built from TRBV2 and TRBJ1-1; a weak D match, TRBD1 (5 bases). Trimming left V 6 bases short and J 4 bases short, with 15 bases between. The V gene's germline CDR1 is SNHLY and CDR2 FYNNEI. The CDR3 runs to 14 residues. The CDR3 coding sequence is TGTGCCAGCAGAGCGACCCCGGGGGGCACTGAAGCTTTCTTT. Translated, it gives CASRATPGGTEAFF.

This chain links TRBV9 with TRBJ1-2; unclear D gene. CDR3 length: 16 residues. Per germline, CDR1 SGDLS and CDR2 YYNGEE. V gave up 0 bases and J gave up 4 bases, with 16 bases separating them. The chain's CDR3 is CASSVVADPDLYGYTF. CDR3 coding DNA: TGTGCCAGCAGCGTAGTGGCGGATCCCGACCTCTATGGCTACACCTTC.

Remarks on this clone: Other DNA sequences in the sample encode the same CDR3. The CDR3 here is CASSLVLGGETQYF. DNA of the CDR3: TGTGCCAGCAGCTTAGTTCTTGGCGGAGAGACCCAGTACTTC. V is TRBV11-2 and J is TRBJ2-5; D is uncertain. CDR1 is SGHAT and CDR2 is FQNNGV in the germline V gene. The CDR3 covers 14 residues. Trimming cost V 1 base and J 4 bases, with 10 bases left between them. The complete variable domain, with remaining parts taken from reference TRBV11-2 and TRBJ2-5, reads EAGVAQSPRYKIIEKRQSVAFWCNPISGHATLYWYQQILGQGPKLLIQFQNNGVVDDSQLPKDRFSAERLKGVDSTLKIQPAKLEDSAVYLCASSLVLGGETQYFGPGTRLLVL.